This T cell receptor beta chain is from a study of T cell responses to AZD1222 COVID-19 vaccine. Study-level findings and limits: Spike was spanned by vaccine-associated CD4 TCRs, which were dominant at 160-218 and 743-854. A reported finding is that nearly half of spike-specific TCRs target unmutated variant regions.

This clone was counted a few times. The antigen is undetermined. Trimming removed 3 bases from V and 0 bases from J, with 16 bases in between. The CDR3 runs 16 residues. Germline V gene data show CDR1 as SGHRS and CDR2 as YFSETQ. The table came from immunoSEQ multiplex PCR; TCRdb's copy has only in-frame clones and leaves some out. The data hold roughly 99,000 clones, with about 85% observed a single time. The chain has TRBV5-1 and TRBJ2-7; TRBD1 might be the D (5 bases). The sequence derives from an adult who received the AZD1222 COVID-19 vaccine. Material: peripheral blood, obtained 28 days after the second AZD1222 dose. The CDR3 sequence: CASSSGRALSSYEQYF. The CDR3 bases are TGCGCCAGCAGCTCGGGCAGGGCCCTCTCCTCCTACGAGCAGTACTTC.